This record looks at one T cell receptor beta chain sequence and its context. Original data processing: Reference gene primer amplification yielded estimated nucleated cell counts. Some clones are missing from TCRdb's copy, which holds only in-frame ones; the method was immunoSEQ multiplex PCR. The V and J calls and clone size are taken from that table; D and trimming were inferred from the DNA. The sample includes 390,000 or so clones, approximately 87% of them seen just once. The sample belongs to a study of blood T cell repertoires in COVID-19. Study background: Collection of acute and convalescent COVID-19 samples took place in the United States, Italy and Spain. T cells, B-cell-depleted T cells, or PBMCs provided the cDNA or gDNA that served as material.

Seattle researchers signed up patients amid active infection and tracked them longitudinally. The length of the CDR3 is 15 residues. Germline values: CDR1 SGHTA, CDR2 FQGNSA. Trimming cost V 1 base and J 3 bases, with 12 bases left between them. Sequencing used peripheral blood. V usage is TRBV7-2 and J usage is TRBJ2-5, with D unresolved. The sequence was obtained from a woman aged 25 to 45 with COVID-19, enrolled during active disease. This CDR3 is CASSLGFEPKETQYF. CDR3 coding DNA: TGTGCCAGCAGCTTAGGATTCGAGCCAAAAGAGACCCAGTACTTC.